This record looks at one TCR beta chain sequence and its context. Antigen: not known. This CDR3 is 20 amino acids long. J lost 6 bases, V lost 4 bases, and 24 bases had no gene match. Germline lookup yields CDR1 SGHVS and CDR2 FQNEAQ. The sample originates from a study of graft-versus-host responses after intestinal transplantation. Study overall: Uniformly, recipients were administered anti-thymocyte globulin induction with subsequent tacrolimus and steroids for about 3 years. Study-wide findings and caveats: Allografts of one patient group, those with graft-donor T cell macrochimerism, had high graft-versus-host to host-versus-graft clonal ratios. After transplant, early declines in HvG clones were associated with peak levels of circulating GvH clones. Some GvH clones were seen earlier in gut or blood, suggesting intestinal origin.

Clones were sequenced by immunoSEQ multiplex PCR, and TCRdb holds only the in-frame ones, with some missing. The sample holds some 86,000 clones, about 85% seen once. This sequence joins TRBV7-8 and TRBJ2-1; 7 bases map to TRBD2. Sequences were derived from unstimulated CD4+ T cells sorted from spleen or lymph node cells, sampled before transplant. The sequence was collected from a human donor who was the organ donor for an intestinal transplant. The CDR3 sequence is CASSSRGPTSAYTVSNEQFF. DNA for the CDR3: TGTGCCAGCAGCTCCCGGGGTCCTACTAGCGCCTACACGGTATCCAATGAGCAGTTCTTC.